One T cell receptor (beta chain) is described in this entry. This clonotype was counted ten times or more. Its specific antigen is unknown. It has no much larger one-base neighbor in the sample; base qualities were not kept. The meaning of the sample's treatment or condition label: allogeneic hematopoietic cell transplantation with graft depleted of TCRalphabeta T cells and CD19 B cells. The transplant recipients were children given TCRalphabeta/CD19-depleted allogeneic hematopoietic cell grafts. The germline V gene (reference sequence) sets CDR1 to DFQATT and CDR2 to SNEGSKA. Deletion took 1 base off V and 1 base off J, with a span of 4 bases between the germline ends. The CDR3 holds 12 amino acids from the cysteine to the phenylalanine. Left in the record is the CDR3 DNA by itself, 36 bases read in frame from the first base. These data are taken from a study of T-cell reconstitution after alpha-beta-depleted transplantation in children (dated by TCRdb to 2015 to 2016). Some background on the complete study: T-cell immune reconstitution after TCRalphabeta/CD19-depleted allogeneic hematopoietic cell transplantation in children was quantitatively tracked in the study by means of TCR repertoire profiling. What the study reported, not specific to this receptor: Over subsequent months, a decline in hyperexpanded clone frequencies was noted, and after one year, T-cell counts and TCRbeta diversity were mostly ascribed to newly produced T cells. In some patients, the high TCRbeta diversity seen at day 60 was put down to recipient T cells and intrathymic progenitors that had survived conditioning. The apparently early alphabetaT-cell count recovery about two months after transplant was reportedly dependent on only several hundred rapidly expanded clones derived from non-depleted graft cells.

To prepare the library, PCR was applied. TCRdb names Illumina HiSeq 2500 as the instrument used. Molecular barcoding was employed in the preparation of TCR libraries, with unique molecular identifiers being used to normalize TCRbeta repertoire quantification. TCRdb trimmed public reads at Q25 via fastp, called clones via MiXCR and kept in-frame beta chains. Every CDR3 protein is listed once, alongside the most common genes and DNA of its rows. This sample holds roughly 100,000 distinct CDR3 sequences; roughly 7.1% were observed only once. Clones ranked in the top ten supply about 15% of the sample. The V and J segments used are TRBV20-1 and TRBJ1-1; no D gene call is confident. The sequence was collected from a boy between 2 and 10 years old with acute lymphoblastic leukemia, due to receive a stem cell transplant. Sequences were derived from PBMCs, sampled before TCRalphabeta/CD19-depleted stem cell transplant. The sequence in DNA is TGCAGTGCTAGAGGGCCGAACACTGAAGCTTTCTTT. The resulting protein is CSARGPNTEAFF.